This TCR beta chain is from a study of hypomethylating agent response in myelodysplastic syndrome (dated by TCRdb to about 2021). General notes on the study: The hypomethylating agent given was azacitidine in about 70% of the 11 patients and decitabine in 3 of 11 patients. The cohort included some ten male and 2 female myelodysplastic syndrome patients. A mean patient age of about 76 +/- 6.4 years was recorded, and a diploid cytogenetic profile was observed most commonly. TET2 mutation was identified most frequently, being present in 5 of 11 patients. Response was defined as complete response or hematologic improvement, and patients meeting neither criterion were classed as non-responders. Roughly 6 patients had a response of complete response or hematologic improvement, and a few patients did not respond.

Note on this clone: The antigen it recognizes is unknown. Base qualities are not recorded, but no much larger clone differs from it by a single base.

According to the germline V gene, CDR1 reads SGDLS and CDR2 reads YYNGEE. V is cut by 0 bases and J by 9 bases, and the space between the germline ends is 16 bases. CDR3 length: 15 amino acids, cysteine to phenylalanine. CDR3 DNA only is kept here, 45 bases in frame from base 1. The method was the immunoSEQ multiplex PCR assay. Sequencing was run at survey resolution with two replicates of approximately 200 ng each, for a total of approximately 400 ng of DNA per sample. Using multiplex PCR primers aimed at V and J genes, the hsTCRB kit picked up rearranged TCRB sequences in genomic DNA. To amplify the CDR3 region, the first PCR ran for around 30 cycles with the QIAGEN Multiplex PCR Kit. Sample barcodes and Illumina adapters were attached to each replicate during a second PCR lasting about 8 cycles. Pooled libraries were quantified with a QuantStudio 6 and the KAPA library quantification kit. About 15 pM of pooled libraries was sequenced on an Illumina MiSeq using 156-cycle single-end reads plus a 15-cycle index read. The paper's data handling went like this. Of 150,000 to 200,000 unique clonotypes, 1.5% to 2% were flagged by VDJdb annotation as previously reported viral-epitope-specific clonotypes. Raw reads were processed by the immunoSEQ Data Assistant and immunoSEQ Analyzer into normalized, annotated TCRB repertoires. BioAnalyzer and version 0.6.5 of the immunarch R package were the tools used for clonotype analysis. Before richness was estimated, every repertoire was downsampled to the clone count of the smallest repertoire. Clonotypes were classified as expanded, contracted or novel by Fisher's exact tests, with novel defined as zero frequency before treatment. Significantly changed CDR3 beta sequences were clustered with GLIPH2 at simulation_depth=1000 and kmer_min_depth=3, and CDR3s shorter than five residues were left out. TCRdb took this table from immuneACCESS and kept in-frame rearrangements with V and J called. Such tables lack part of the clones; where checked against another copy, unresolved V genes explain under half of the gap, and the rest is unexplained. V and J calls and clone size are copied from that table; D and trimming were computed from the DNA. The sample data list fewer than 3,500 clones, and 82% of these were observed just once. The ten largest make up approximately 24% of the sample.

The full study reports these points: No significant change in richness, rarefaction diversity or clonality was detected after hypomethylating agent treatment, either across all patients or within response groups. Healthy control donors were not age-matched to MDS patients, which could have impacted the MDS versus healthy comparison. A possible recognition of novel MDS antigens by the shared GLIPH2 clusters was not confirmed and needs experimental validation. Novel clonotypes appeared more often in responders, whereas non-responders had more contracted clonotypes after treatment. Only 10 to 12 patients were analyzed, so the study cohort was small.

Bulk bone marrow was analyzed without sorting T-cell subsets. Bone marrow from 11 to 12 myelodysplastic syndrome patients, collected before and after hypomethylating agent therapy, underwent immunosequencing of the TCR beta CDR3 regions. To track the repertoire longitudinally, every patient provided one baseline bone marrow along with two to three bone marrows taken at different post-treatment timepoints. Genomic DNA was extracted from whole bone marrow, and quality was checked by TapeStation, NanoDrop OneC and PicoGreen assays. The chain was built from TRBV9 and TRBJ2-1, with TRBD2 perhaps the D gene, on 6 matching bases. The sequence derives from a human donor with myelodysplastic syndrome. This material consisted of bone marrow, taken before or after starting hypomethylating agent treatment for myelodysplastic syndrome (not recorded which). In nucleotide form, the sequence is TGTGCCAGCAGCGTAGCTGGGTGGGGGGACGGTGAGCAGTTCTTC. This yields the protein CASSVAGWGDGEQFF.